The clone carrying this T cell receptor (beta chain) was observed a single time. This sample is drawn from a study of identical twins. TCRdb passed the 5' RACE reads through MiXCR, listing each CDR3 protein once. Of 300,000 to 400,000 distinct CDR3 sequences listed, around 12% are singletons. The CDR3 covers 13 residues. V lost 0 bases to trimming and J lost 9 bases, with 10 bases between them. Germline lookup yields CDR1 SGHDT and CDR2 YYEEEE. These data were also reused for a study on yellow fever vaccine responses in identical twins. That work states: Convergence reportedly seemed to mark part of the twins' vaccine T cell response, with personalization marking the rest.

Sequencing input: CD8+ T cells sorted from blood. The clonotype comes from a woman between 18 and 30 years old in good health. The chain uses TRBV5-6 and TRBJ1-5, with a weak D call TRBD1 (5 bases). In DNA, the CDR3 is TGTGCCAGCAGCTTGGGGGGGGACTGGCCCCAGCATTTT. It specifies CASSLGGDWPQHF. The variable domain in full, with the rest retrieved from reference TRBV5-6 and TRBJ1-5, is DAGVTQSPTHLIKTRGQQVTLRCSPKSGHDTVSWYQQALGQGPQFIFQYYEEEERQRGNFPDRFSGHQFPNYSSELNVNALLLGDSALYLCASSLGGDWPQHFGDGTRLSIL.